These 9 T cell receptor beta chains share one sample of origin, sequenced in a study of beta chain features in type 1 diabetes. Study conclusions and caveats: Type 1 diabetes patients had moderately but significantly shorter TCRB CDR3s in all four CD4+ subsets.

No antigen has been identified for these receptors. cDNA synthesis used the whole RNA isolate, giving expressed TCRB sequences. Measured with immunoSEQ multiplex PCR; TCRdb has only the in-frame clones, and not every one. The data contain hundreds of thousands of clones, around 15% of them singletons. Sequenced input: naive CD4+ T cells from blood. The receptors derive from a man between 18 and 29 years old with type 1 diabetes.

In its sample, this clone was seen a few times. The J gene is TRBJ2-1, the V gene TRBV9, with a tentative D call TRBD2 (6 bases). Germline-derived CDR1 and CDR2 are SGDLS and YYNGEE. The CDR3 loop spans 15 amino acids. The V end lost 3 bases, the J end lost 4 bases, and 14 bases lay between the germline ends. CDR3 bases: TGTGCCAGCAGCGCCGGCGGGGAACTTTACAATGAGCAGTTCTTC. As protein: CASSAGGELYNEQFF.

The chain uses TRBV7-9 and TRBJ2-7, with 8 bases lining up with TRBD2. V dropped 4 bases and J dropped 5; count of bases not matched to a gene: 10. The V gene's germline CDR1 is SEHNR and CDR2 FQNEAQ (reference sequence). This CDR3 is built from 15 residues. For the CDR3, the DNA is TGTGCCAGCAGCTCGAGGGAGCGGGAGTTCGACGAGCAGTACTTC. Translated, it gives CASSSREREFDEQYF. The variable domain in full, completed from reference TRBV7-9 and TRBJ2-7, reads DTGVSQNPRHKITKRGQNVTFRCDPISEHNRLYWYRQTLGQGPEFLTYFQNEAQLEKSRLLSDRFSAERPKGSFSTLEIQRTEQGDSAMYLCASSSREREFDEQYFGPGTRLTVT.

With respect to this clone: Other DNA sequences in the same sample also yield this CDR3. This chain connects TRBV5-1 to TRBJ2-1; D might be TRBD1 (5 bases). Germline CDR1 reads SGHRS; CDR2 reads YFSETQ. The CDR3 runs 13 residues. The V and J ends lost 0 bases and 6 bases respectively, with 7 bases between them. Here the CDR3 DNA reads TGCGCCAGCAGCTTGGAAACAGGCAATGAGCAGTTCTTC. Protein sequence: CASSLETGNEQFF.

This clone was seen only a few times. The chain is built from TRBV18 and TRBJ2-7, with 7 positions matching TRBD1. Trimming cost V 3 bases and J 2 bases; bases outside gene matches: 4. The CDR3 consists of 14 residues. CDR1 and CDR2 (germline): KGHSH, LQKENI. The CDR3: CASSPTTGAYEQYF. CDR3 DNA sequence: TGTGCCAGCTCACCTACAACAGGGGCCTACGAGCAGTACTTC. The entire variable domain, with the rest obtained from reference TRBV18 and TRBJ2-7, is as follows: NAGVMQNPRHLVRRRGQEARLRCSPMKGHSHVYWYRQLPEEGLKFMVYLQKENIIDESGMPKERFSAEFPKEGPSILRIQQVVRGDSAAYFCASSPTTGAYEQYFGPGTRLTVT.

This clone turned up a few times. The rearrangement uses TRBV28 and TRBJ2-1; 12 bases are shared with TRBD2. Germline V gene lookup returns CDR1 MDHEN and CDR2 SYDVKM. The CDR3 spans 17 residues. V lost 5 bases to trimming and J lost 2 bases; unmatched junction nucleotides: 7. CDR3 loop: CASSPLPSGGAYNEQFF. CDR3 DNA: TGTGCCAGCAGTCCCCTACCTAGCGGGGGGGCCTACAATGAGCAGTTCTTC. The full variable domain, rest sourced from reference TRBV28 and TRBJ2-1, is DVKVTQSSRYLVKRTGEKVFLECVQDMDHENMFWYRQDPGLGLRLIYFSYDVKMKEKGDIPEGYSVSREKKERFSLILESASTNQTSMYLCASSPLPSGGAYNEQFFGPGTRLTVL.

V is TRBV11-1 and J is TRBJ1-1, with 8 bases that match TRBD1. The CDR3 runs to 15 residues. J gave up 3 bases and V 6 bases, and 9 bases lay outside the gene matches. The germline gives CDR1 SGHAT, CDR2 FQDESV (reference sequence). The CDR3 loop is CASRPHSDRDTEAFF. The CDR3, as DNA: TGTGCCAGCAGACCCCACTCGGACAGGGACACTGAAGCTTTCTTT.

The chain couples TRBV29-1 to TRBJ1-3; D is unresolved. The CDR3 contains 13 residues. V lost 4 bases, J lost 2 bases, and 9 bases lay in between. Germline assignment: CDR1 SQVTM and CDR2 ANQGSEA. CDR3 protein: CSVAHGTGNTIYF. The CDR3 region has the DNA TGCAGCGTTGCCCACGGCACTGGAAACACCATATATTTT. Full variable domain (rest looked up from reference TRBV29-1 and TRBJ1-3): SAVISQKPSRDICQRGTSLTIQCQVDSQVTMMFWYRQQPGQSLTLIATANQGSEATYESGFVIDKFPISRPNLTFSTLTVSNMSPEDSSIYLCSVAHGTGNTIYFGEGSWLTVV.

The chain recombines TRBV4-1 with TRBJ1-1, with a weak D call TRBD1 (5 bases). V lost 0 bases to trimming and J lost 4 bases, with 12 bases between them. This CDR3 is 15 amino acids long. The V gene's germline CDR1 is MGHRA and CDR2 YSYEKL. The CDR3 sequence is CASSQDSGDGTEAFF. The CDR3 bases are TGCGCCAGCAGCCAAGATTCCGGGGACGGCACTGAAGCTTTCTTT.

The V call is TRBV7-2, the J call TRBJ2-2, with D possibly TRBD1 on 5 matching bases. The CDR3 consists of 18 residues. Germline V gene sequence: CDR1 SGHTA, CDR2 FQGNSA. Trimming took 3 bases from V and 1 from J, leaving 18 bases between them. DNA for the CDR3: TGTGCCAGCAGCTTTTCCAGGGAAGGGCCCCGGAACACCGGGGAGCTGTTTTTT. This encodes CASSFSREGPRNTGELFF.